The TCR beta chain under discussion was sequenced for a study of Tregs in tolerant kidney transplant recipients. As concerns this clone: Its antigen is as yet unknown. The observed sequence ends 3 residues before the CDR3 terminus, with the missing tail filled in from the germline J gene.

Study-wide results and limits: Tolerant patients' donor-specific Tregs expanded beyond overall Tregs, suggesting antigen-driven growth. This study did not directly address biological reproducibility.

Related graft donors supplied nonmyeloablative bone marrow transplants, and mixed chimerism was transient. There are 13 residues in the CDR3. CDR1 and CDR2 from the germline V gene are SGHAT and FQNNGV. Clones were read by immunoSEQ multiplex PCR, and TCRdb kept only the in-frame ones, dropping some. Its listing shows around 33,000 clones. The chain carries TRBV11-2 and TRBJ1-2, with D uncertain. This material consisted of CD4+ T cells from blood (PBMCs), taken 24 months after the transplant. The TCR originated in a human patient who received a combined kidney and bone marrow transplant. Some T cells here may be from the graft donor. The CDR3 sequence: CASSLVWQRGYTF. The CDR3 DNA, read in part, is TGTGCCAGCAGCTTAGTCTGGCAGAGAGGC.